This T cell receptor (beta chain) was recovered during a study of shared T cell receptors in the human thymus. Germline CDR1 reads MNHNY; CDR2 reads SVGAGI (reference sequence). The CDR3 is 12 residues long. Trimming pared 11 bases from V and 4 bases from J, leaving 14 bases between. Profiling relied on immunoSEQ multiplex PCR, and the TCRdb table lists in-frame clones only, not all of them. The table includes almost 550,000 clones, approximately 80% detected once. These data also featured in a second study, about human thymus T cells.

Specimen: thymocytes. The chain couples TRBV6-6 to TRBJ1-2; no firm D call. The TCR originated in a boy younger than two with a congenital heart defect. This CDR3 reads CAVGGRAYGYTF. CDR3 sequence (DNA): TGTGCCGTTGGAGGGCGAGCCTATGGCTACACCTTC.